This T cell receptor beta chain was recovered during a study of blood T cells in healthy people across ages. Findings and caveats of the study: A strong correlation was found between TCR beta diversity and the percentage of naive T cells. Possibly, changes in expanded clonotypes were confounded because donor CMV status was unknown. Diversity was higher, and naive CD4+ cells more numerous, in long-lived donors than in aged donors.

The second PCR ran about 6 to 11 cycles with a sample-barcoded 5' primer and J-beta primers. All samples gave at least 2.5 million CDR3-containing paired-end reads. One entry per CDR3 protein results from TCRdb running MiXCR on the 5' RACE reads. Of under 2,000,000 distinct CDR3 sequences in the sample, about 50% were seen once. This clonotype was seen only a few times. Its antigen is unidentified. Sequencing input: blood. The sequence was collected from a woman aged 40 to 50 in good health.

In nucleotides, the CDR3 is TGTGCCAGCAGCTTAGACCATTACAGGGGAATACAAGAGACCCAGTACTTC. Its protein product is CASSLDHYRGIQETQYF. This chain connects TRBV11-2 to TRBJ2-5; TRBD1 agrees at 7 bases. CDR1 is SGHAT and CDR2 is FQNNGV in the germline V gene. The CDR3 runs 17 residues. J gave up 2 bases and V 0 bases, and 9 bases lay outside the gene matches.